These 20 T cell receptor beta chains came from one sample sequenced in a study of cytomegalovirus exposure and HLA in healthy donors. Both 60 Vbeta primers and 13 Jbeta primers went into the PCR. Data came from immunoSEQ multiplex PCR; TCRdb stores just in-frame clones and leaves some out. This sample carries 90,000 or so clones, about three quarters of them seen once, and the ten largest clones take 10%. Input material: PBMCs. The receptors come from a man aged 25-45 years in good health and CMV-seropositive.

The chain uses TRBV11-2 and TRBJ1-2; a weak D match, TRBD1 (5 bases). Germline loops: CDR1 SGHAT, CDR2 FQNNGV. V dropped 2 bases and J dropped 0 bases, with 7 bases sitting between them. The CDR3 contains 14 residues. The CDR3 region has the DNA TGTGCCAGCAGCTTAACGACAGCTAACTATGGCTACACCTTC. This sequence encodes CASSLTTANYGYTF.

The rearrangement uses TRBV5-1 and TRBJ2-5, with D possibly matching TRBD2 (6 bases). The J call may be incorrect, as the DNA end agrees better with TRBJ2-7. The CDR3 spans 13 residues. The V gene's germline CDR1 is SGHRS and CDR2 YFSETQ. CDR3 protein: CASSLAGRYEQYF. As DNA, the CDR3 is TGCGCCAGCAGCTTGGCGGGGAGGTACGAGCAGTACTTC.

This clone came up a few times. J is TRBJ2-1 and V is TRBV6-4; D is possibly TRBD2 (7 bases). CDR1 is MRHNA, CDR2 SNTAGT, per germline. The CDR3 is 15 amino acids. V was pared by 2 bases and J by 5 bases, with 13 bases between. The CDR3 loop is CASSDERGGHNEQFF. The CDR3, as DNA: TGTGCCAGCAGTGACGAGAGGGGGGGCCACAATGAGCAGTTCTTC.

The sample holds a few counts of this clone. The V and J genes are TRBV11-1 and TRBJ1-4, with 12 bases fitting TRBD1. V was pared by 5 bases and J by 7 bases, with 5 bases of the junction left unmatched. From germline, CDR1 is SGHAT and CDR2 FQDESV (reference sequence). The CDR3 extends over 15 amino acids. Here the CDR3 DNA reads TGTGCCAGCAGCCCCGGGACAGGGGGCGGTGAAAAACTGTTTTTT. Its protein product is CASSPGTGGGEKLFF.

The chain is built from TRBV5-6 and TRBJ1-2, with TRBD1 identical over 12 bases. J was trimmed by 3 bases and V by 0 bases; bases with no gene match: 3. The germline gives CDR1 SGHDT, CDR2 YYEEEE. The CDR3 loop spans 16 amino acids. Here the CDR3 DNA reads TGTGCCAGCAGCTTGGGGGACAGGGGGCGAGACTATGGCTACACCTTC. It codes for CASSLGDRGRDYGYTF.

J is TRBJ1-2 and V is TRBV30; D perhaps matches TRBD1 (5 bases). Germline V gene data show CDR1 as GTSNPN and CDR2 as SVGIG (reference sequence). Trimming took 3 bases from V and 2 from J, leaving 10 bases between them. This CDR3 contains 13 residues. CDR3 in DNA: TGTGCCTGGAGGGGGGGAGGCAACTATGGCTACACCTTC. Translating gives CAWRGGGNYGYTF. Drawing the rest from reference TRBV30 and TRBJ1-2, the complete variable domain is SQTIHQWPATLVQPVGSPLSLECTVEGTSNPNLYWYRQAAGRGLQLLFYSVGIGQISSEVPQNLSASRPQDRQFILSSKKLLLSDSGFYLCAWRGGGNYGYTFGSGTRLTVV.

The rearrangement joins TRBV29-1 to TRBJ2-7; the D gene is possibly TRBD2 (5 bases). The V gene lost 4 bases and the J gene lost 2 bases, with 9 bases spanning the gap. The germline gives CDR1 SQVTM, CDR2 ANQGSEA. The CDR3 is made up of 12 amino acids. The CDR3 reads CSVVDYPYEQYF. The CDR3 nucleotides are TGCAGCGTTGTTGACTATCCCTACGAGCAGTACTTC.

The V gene is TRBV27, the J gene TRBJ1-2, with 7 nucleotides matching TRBD1. CDR1 is MNHEY and CDR2 is SMNVEV in the germline V gene (reference sequence). The length of the CDR3 is 13 residues. V dropped 6 bases and J dropped 7; count of bases not matched to a gene: 8. The CDR3 DNA reads TGTGCCAGCAGCCCTGCACAGGGGCTTGGCTACACCTTC. Its protein product is CASSPAQGLGYTF.

This chain links TRBV7-2 with TRBJ2-3; 16 bases are a match to TRBD2. The CDR3 is 19 amino acids. Germline loops: CDR1 SGHTA, CDR2 FQGNSA. J was trimmed by 1 base and V by 7 bases; bases with no gene match: 11. In DNA, the CDR3 is TGTGCCAGCAACCGAGCGGGACTAGCGGGGGGGCCGGGCACAGATACGCAGTATTTT. Translation gives CASNRAGLAGGPGTDTQYF.

The CDR3 spells CASSPGLAGEQFF. The CDR3 nucleotides read TGTGCCAGCAGCCCAGGACTAGCGGGGGAGCAGTTCTTC. This chain links TRBV6-1 with TRBJ2-1, with 12 bases matching TRBD2. Germline V gene sequence: CDR1 MNHNS, CDR2 SASEGT. CDR3 length equals 13 residues. V was pared by 6 bases and J by 10 bases, with 4 bases of the junction left unmatched.

The V gene is TRBV14, the J gene TRBJ2-5; 7 positions match TRBD1. The CDR3 is 14 amino acids. V lost 1 base, J lost 4 bases, and 3 bases stayed unmatched. CDR1 is SGHDN, CDR2 FVKESK, per germline. CDR3 DNA sequence: TGTGCCAGCAGCCAAGGGACAGGAAGAGAGACCCAGTACTTC. As protein: CASSQGTGRETQYF.

This clone was counted a few times. CDR3 DNA: TGTGCCAGCAGCTCCGGACTAGGCTCCTACGAGCAGTACTTC. Residues: CASSSGLGSYEQYF. The chain carries TRBV7-8 and TRBJ2-7, with 7 bases matching TRBD2. This CDR3 is built from 14 residues. Germline CDR1 and CDR2: SGHVS and FQNEAQ. Trimming cost V 4 bases and J 0 bases; bases outside gene matches: 3.

This clone was detected only a few times. The V gene is TRBV6-5, the J gene TRBJ2-1, with D possibly being TRBD2 (6 bases). CDR1 MNHEY and CDR2 SVGAGI come from the germline V gene. V was shortened by 3 bases and J by 5 bases, with 14 bases between the two germline ends. The CDR3 has 15 residues. CDR3 nucleotides: TGTGCCAGCAGTTATGGCAGTAGCGGTAACAATGAGCAGTTCTTC. This encodes CASSYGSSGNNEQFF.

The chain links TRBV5-1 to TRBJ2-3; maybe TRBD2 (5 bases). The CDR3 has 15 amino acids. V shed 3 bases and J shed 2 bases, with 13 bases lying between them. CDR1 and CDR2 from the germline V gene are SGHRS and YFSETQ. The CDR3, as DNA: TGCGCCAGCAGCTGGGGAGAATATGACACAGATACGCAGTATTTT. Its translation: CASSWGEYDTDTQYF.

CDR3 protein: CASSQEPGGTGGELFF. DNA of the CDR3: TGCGCCAGCAGCCAAGAACCGGGGGGCACCGGCGGGGAGCTGTTTTTT. V and J are TRBV4-1 and TRBJ2-2, with D maybe TRBD2 (7 bases). This CDR3 comprises 16 residues. Trimming removed 0 bases at V and 7 bases at J, with 15 bases between. Per the germline V gene, CDR1 is MGHRA and CDR2 is YSYEKL.

The sample holds a few counts of this clone. The genes are TRBV6-5 and TRBJ2-7, with D perhaps matching TRBD1 (5 bases). The germline CDR1 and CDR2 sequences are MNHEY and SVGAGI. Trimming cost V 6 bases and J 2 bases, with 11 bases left between them. The CDR3 spans 13 residues. CDR3 sequence: CASRSTGTYEQYF. CDR3 in DNA: TGTGCCAGCAGGTCCACAGGTACCTACGAGCAGTACTTC.

Only a few counts were recorded for this clone. Here the CDR3 DNA reads TGTGCCAGCAGGCCTCGGACTAGCGGGGGGGATACGCAGTATTTT. Translation: CASRPRTSGGDTQYF. The V call is TRBV6-1, the J call TRBJ2-3; 14 positions agree with TRBD2. Germline V gives CDR1 MNHNS, CDR2 SASEGT. There are 15 residues in the CDR3. With 6 bases clipped from V and 6 bases from J, the junction kept 5 bases outside the gene matches.

This clone has a count of ten or more. The V call is TRBV7-9, the J call TRBJ1-1, with D hard to call. The CDR3 loop spans 13 amino acids. Trimming took 5 bases from V and 0 from J, leaving 7 bases between them. Germline V CDR1 and CDR2: SEHNR, FQNEAQ (reference sequence). CDR3 sequence (DNA): TGTGCCAGCAGCACAATTCTGAACACTGAAGCTTTCTTT. Translation gives CASSTILNTEAFF.

The chain has TRBV6-4 and TRBJ2-2, with unresolved D. V gave up 0 bases and J gave up 2 bases, with 10 bases separating them. The CDR3 covers 16 residues. Looked up from germline, CDR1 is MRHNA and CDR2 is SNTAGT. The CDR3 DNA reads as TGTGCCAGCAGTGACTCCCCCGAGCCAAACACCGGGGAGCTGTTTTTT. It specifies CASSDSPEPNTGELFF.

This clone has a handful of counts. The chain joins TRBV28 to TRBJ2-7; D is perhaps TRBD2 (6 bases). The germline V gene has CDR1 MDHEN and CDR2 SYDVKM. The V end was cut by 4 bases, the J end by 5 bases, with 18 bases between. This CDR3 contains 15 residues. The CDR3 sequence: CASSSNRLVIDEQYF. The CDR3 DNA follows: TGTGCCAGCAGTTCGAATCGACTAGTTATCGACGAGCAGTACTTC.